The source of this T cell receptor (beta chain) is a study of blood T cells in healthy people across ages. Study results and caveats: Long-lived donors exceeded aged donors in naive CD4+ cells and diversity. As age increased, TCR beta diversity per million T cells fell in a roughly linear fashion.

The CDR3 extends over 16 amino acids. V gave up 0 bases and J gave up 2 bases; unmatched junction bases: 1. Germline V gene sequence: CDR1 LGHNA, CDR2 YSLEER. Primed by a sample-barcoded 5' primer and a J-beta primer mix, a second PCR proceeded for roughly 6 to 12 cycles. TCRdb called the 5' RACE reads again in MiXCR, with one record for every CDR3 protein. This sample carries about a million distinct CDR3 sequences, 30% to 40% of them seen once, and the ten largest clones take less than 15%. Note on this clonotype: Its antigen is currently unknown.

The receptor comes from a young man in good health. V and J are TRBV4-3 and TRBJ2-3, with 11 bases lining up with TRBD1. Source material: blood. The CDR3 DNA reads as TGCGCCAGCAGCCAAGACGGACAGGGGGCCACAGATACGCAGTATTTT. Amino acids: CASSQDGQGATDTQYF.